This T cell receptor beta chain came from a study of type 1 regulatory T cells. Concerning this clonotype itself: One junction end disagrees with the germline gene, perhaps due to a read error.

CDR3 length: 14 amino acids. Looked up from germline, CDR1 is MGHDK and CDR2 is SYGVNS. TCRdb re-called the reads with MiXCR, one entry per CDR3 protein. Among approximately 90,000 distinct CDR3 sequences, 25% to 40% were seen once, and the ten largest hold around 2.3%. The chain links TRBV25-1 to TRBJ1-5; no definite D call. This TCR was recovered from a human donor in good health. The sample consisted of CD4+ T cells, either the whole sample or a sorted fraction (not recorded which). The CDR3 DNA reads TGTGCCACCTCAGGACCCAAAAGCAACCAGCCCCAGCATTTT. It encodes CATSGPKSNQPQHF.